This TCR beta chain was retrieved from a study of CD8 T cells in ankylosing spondylitis (dated by TCRdb to 2017 to 2019). Context from the whole study: The study profiled T cell receptor beta repertoires in healthy donors and ankylosing spondylitis patients to find disease-linked TCR variants. Peripheral blood was sampled, and synovial fluid was additionally collected from ankylosing spondylitis patients. In total, the full study cohort was made up of some 110 healthy donors and approximately 27 ankylosing spondylitis patients.

This clonotype was recorded at least ten times. Its antigen has not been determined. Per-base quality was not reported, and no clone a single base away is much larger than it. TCRdb records Illumina HiSeq 2500 as the sequencer. Quantitative 5'-RACE with molecular barcodes was the method used to prepare the TCR beta libraries. The authors processed their data as follows. A new computational method based on a probabilistic model of VDJ rearrangement was used to identify disease-linked TCR variants. The public reads were quality trimmed at Q25 with fastp and then assembled into clones with MiXCR by TCRdb, keeping productive beta chains. Rows are combined by CDR3 protein, so each entry shows the most common genes and DNA. These V and J calls are TCRdb output, not the study's own analysis. This sample comprises 90,000 to 100,000 distinct CDR3 sequences, roughly 8.7% of them detected only once. More than 9.5% of the sample is held by the ten biggest clonotypes.

The full study reports these points: According to the report, matched synovial fluid samples from ankylosing spondylitis patients were significantly enriched for the disease-linked clones. In peripheral blood, the disease-linked clones were found at relatively low frequencies and had a CD8+ phenotype. Some motif variants had previously been reported in the synovial fluid and blood of reactive arthritis patients, which suggests shared mechanisms of disease initiation. Blood from ankylosing spondylitis patients appeared to be characterized by a TCR beta motif composed of under 10 highly homologous amino acid variants.

The sequencing input was blood, either unsorted or a sorted T cell fraction (not recorded which). This sequence was found in a male donor with ankylosing spondylitis or in good health (not recorded which).

The sequenced DNA: TGTGCCAGCAGGACACTGACCGACGGGGAAAAACTGTTTTTT. This gives the protein CASRTLTDGEKLFF. The sequence joins TRBV28 to TRBJ1-4; the D gene remains uncertain. CDR1 and CDR2 are drawn from the germline V gene: MDHEN, SYDVKM. At the junction V is shortened by 6 bases and J by 8 bases, with 16 bases in between. Measured from the cysteine to the phenylalanine, the CDR3 is 14 residues long. The retained sequence is limited to the CDR3, 42 bases, with the frame set at the first base. Extended through the reference TRBV28 and TRBJ1-4 proteins, this CDR3 yields the full variable domain: DVKVTQSSRYLVKRTGEKVFLECVQDMDHENMFWYRQDPGLGLRLIYFSYDVKMKEKGDIPEGYSVSREKKERFSLILESASTNQTSMYLCASRTLTDGEKLFFGSGTQLSVL.